This T cell receptor (beta chain) was identified during a study of blood T cell repertoires in COVID-19 (dated by TCRdb to 2018 to 2021). Study-wide context: Collaborator samples came from the United States, Italy and Spain and covered acute and convalescent phases of COVID-19. Where available, HLA class I and class II types were obtained from metadata supplied by the sample provider rather than from assay-based typing. Subjects who had been exposed to COVID-19, were actively infected with it, or had recovered from it provided the deeply sampled blood TCRbeta repertoires that made up the dataset. Samples were obtained from the ongoing ImmuneRACE study (first 160 participants) and from 1,000 to 1,500 subjects provided by 6 global collaborators. The prospective study material was composed of cDNA or gDNA derived from T cells, B-cell-depleted T cells, or PBMCs. A de-identified subject ID, COVID-19 status, age in years and sex were almost always included in the sample metadata. The repertoires were made available in a free public database intended to serve as a resource for research on the immune response to SARS-CoV-2. The paper as a whole reports these results and caveats: How much clinical and demographic metadata was included differed by source and by participant, and the metadata was provided uncurated.

Remarks on this clone: Its antigen is still unknown. There are no base qualities to consult, and no much larger clone falls within one base.

The trim is 0 bases for V and 5 bases for J, with a gap of 10 bases between the germline ends. The CDR3 goes from the cysteine to the phenylalanine over 13 residues. Only the CDR3 DNA is retained, 39 bases long and in frame from the first base. From the germline V gene (reference sequence), CDR1 is GTSNPN and CDR2 is SVGIG. The collaborating institutions used their own protocols to collect whole blood in K2EDTA tubes. For TCRbeta analysis, collaborators shipped samples as frozen whole blood, isolated PBMCs, or DNA extracted from either of those sample types. TCRbeta CDR3 regions were amplified from genomic DNA using the immunoSEQ Assay, a bias-controlled multiplex PCR. The authors processed their data as follows. Within the assay, amplification of reference gene primers was used to estimate how many nucleated cells each sample contained. Sequence reads were collapsed and filtered to measure the absolute abundance of every unique TCRbeta CDR3 rearrangement. Productive Simpson clonality was computed per sample as the square root of Simpson's diversity index over productive rearrangements. TCRdb took this table from immuneACCESS and kept in-frame rearrangements with V and J called. Such tables lack part of the clones; where checked against another copy, unresolved V genes explain under half of the gap, and the rest is unexplained. V and J calls plus clone size are reproduced from that table; the DNA served to infer D and trimming. For this sample there are about 140,000 clones; 70% to 90% appear just once. The top ten constitute about 1.5% of the sample.

The rearrangement combines TRBV30 with TRBJ1-1; D gene: possibly TRBD1, on 6 matching bases. This TCR was sampled from a woman aged 60-75 years with acute or convalescent COVID-19. What was sequenced was peripheral blood. At the DNA level, the sequence is TGTGCCTGGAGTGTAGCTAGGGGGACTGAAGCTTTCTTT. This codes for CAWSVARGTEAFF.